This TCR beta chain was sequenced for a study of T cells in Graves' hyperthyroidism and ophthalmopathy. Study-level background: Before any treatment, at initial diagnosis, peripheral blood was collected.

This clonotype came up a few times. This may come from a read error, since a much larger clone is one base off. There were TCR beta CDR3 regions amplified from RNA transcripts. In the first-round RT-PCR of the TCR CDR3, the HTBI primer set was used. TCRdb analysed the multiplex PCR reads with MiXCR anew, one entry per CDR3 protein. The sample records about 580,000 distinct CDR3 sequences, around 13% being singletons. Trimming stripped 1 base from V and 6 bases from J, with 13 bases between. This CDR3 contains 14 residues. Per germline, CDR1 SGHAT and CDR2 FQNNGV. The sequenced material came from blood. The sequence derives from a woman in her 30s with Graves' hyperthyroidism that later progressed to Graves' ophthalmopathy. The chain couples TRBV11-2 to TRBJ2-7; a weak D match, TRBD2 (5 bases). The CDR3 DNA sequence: TGTGCCAGCAGCTTAGGTAGAGGGAGCGGCGAGCAGTACTTC. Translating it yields CASSLGRGSGEQYF. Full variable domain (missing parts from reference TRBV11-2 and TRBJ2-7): EAGVAQSPRYKIIEKRQSVAFWCNPISGHATLYWYQQILGQGPKLLIQFQNNGVVDDSQLPKDRFSAERLKGVDSTLKIQPAKLEDSAVYLCASSLGRGSGEQYFGPGTRLTVT.